The T cell receptor (beta chain) under discussion was sequenced for a study of cytomegalovirus exposure and HLA in healthy donors. General study points: In a later analysis, TCR association rates varied by HLA locus: DRB1 most, HLA-C fewest. An analysis was carried out at a later point. It showed that HLA-associated TCR beta chains were more clonally expanded than equally common non-associated chains.

Regarding this clone: Its antigen is not known.

V dropped 5 bases and J dropped 6 bases, with 16 bases sitting between them. The length of the CDR3 is 14 residues. Germline CDR1 and CDR2: MNHEY and SVGAGI. Primers: 60 Vbeta forward and 13 Jbeta reverse. Libraries were prepared by immunoSEQ multiplex PCR; TCRdb keeps only in-frame clonotypes and omits some of them. The repertoire includes some 65,000 clones, roughly two thirds of them detected once, and 2.8% sits in the top ten. The chain joins TRBV6-5 to TRBJ1-1; no clear D gene. The sequencing sample was made of PBMCs. The TCR originated in a man aged 25 to 40 in good health and CMV-seronegative. CDR3 DNA sequence: TGTGCCAGCAGTCCGAGGAGGGTTCTGGCTGAAGCTTTCTTT. The encoded protein is CASSPRRVLAEAFF.